This entry describes one T cell receptor (beta chain). Its antigen is not identified. The assay was immunoSEQ multiplex PCR, and TCRdb's table has in-frame clones only and misses some. Here the sample spans about 41,000 clones, over 75% being singletons. The data derive from a study of vaccination effects on CD4 cells after COVID-19. Regarding the study as a whole: Clones of infection and vaccine origin contracted markedly late after vaccination.

This CDR3 has 12 amino acids. V lost 5 bases and J 5 bases, leaving 9 bases between the germline ends. ViraFEST used viral peptide pools to expand antigen-specific CD4+ T cells before sequencing. Following 10 days of culture, CD4+ T cells were isolated. Negative nucleocapsid antibody tests before and after vaccination confirmed no previous SARS-CoV-2 infection. This specimen was CD4+ T cells from PBMCs cultured with HCoV-NL63 spike peptides, taken before COVID-19 vaccination. The chain employs TRBV12-3 or TRBV12-4 and TRBJ2-5; tentatively, D is TRBD2 (7 bases). The TCR was taken from a human donor who received a COVID-19 vaccine. The chain's CDR3 is CASSRGGETQYF. CDR3 sequence (DNA): TGTGCCAGCAGTAGGGGGGGGGAGACCCAGTACTTC.